The TCR beta chain described here comes from a study of T cell responses to AZD1222 COVID-19 vaccine (dated by TCRdb to the early 2020s). At the level of the whole study: Because spike-specific TCR depth and breadth did not differ between the two schedules, AZD1222 recipients who got a second dose at roughly 4 weeks were pooled with those who got a second dose at roughly 12 weeks. Trial participants were enrolled into age subgroups of 18-55, 56-69 and 70-plus years, which contained about 150, 28 and 57 TCR-sequenced participants, respectively. A total of around 240 trial participants underwent TCR sequencing, of whom roughly 210 had received two doses of AZD1222 and around 25 had received two doses of the MenACWY control vaccine.

What the time point label conveys for this sample: baseline before first vaccination. Samples from vaccinated people were obtained from the UK trials COV001 and COV002, which included a single-blind randomized controlled phase 2/3 trial of AZD1222 (ChAdOx1 nCoV-19) in healthy adults. For TCRbeta chain sequencing, PBMC samples were collected from trial participants at day 0 and at day 28 after the second dose. The CDR3 regions of human TCRbeta chains were analyzed by immunosequencing. As for the original processing: Repertoire TCRs were checked for matches against a reference library of SARS-CoV-2-specific TCRs that had been generated using the MIRA antigen-specificity platform. Breadth was defined as the fraction of unique TCRs that were SARS-CoV-2-associated, and depth was defined as the fraction of total T cells that were SARS-CoV-2-associated. Using the MIRA data, every spike-specific TCR was mapped to the spike region that the TCR reacted to and assigned to either a CD4 or a CD8 class. Log10-transformed breadth and depth values were compared by one-way ANOVA with Sidak's multiple comparisons tests. In TCRdb, the immuneACCESS table is reduced to in-frame sequences with V and J assigned. These tables do not hold every clone; where another copy was compared, an unresolved V gene accounts for under half, and the others remain unexplained. V, J and clone size were drawn from that table, and D and trimming were deduced from the DNA. For this sample there are 120,000 or so clones; around 92% appear just once. The ten most abundant clones make up 1.1% of the sample.

V loses 5 bases at its end and J loses 5 bases; junction bases beyond the gene matches: 13. The CDR3 sequence holds 16 residues, the cysteine and phenylalanine included. Only the CDR3 portion is preserved as DNA: 48 bases, with reading frame beginning at the first base. For CDR1 and CDR2, the germline V gene (reference sequence) lists LNHDA and SQIVND. The paper as a whole reports these results and caveats: Reportedly, close to half of the unique spike-specific TCRs recognized epitopes lying outside the regions that are mutated in the B.1.351 and B.1.1.7 variants. CD4 TCRs associated with the vaccine covered the entire spike protein, and the dominant responses were in regions 160-218 and 743-854. Most participants were white British and females outnumbered males, and the authors suggested that clonal diversity may have been underestimated. After two AZD1222 doses, spike-specific TCR breadth and depth were significantly higher than at day 0 and than in MenACWY recipients. Because no day 14 peak-response samples were available, repertoires were characterized only after the peak T cell response. Conclusions about previously exposed vaccinees are limited, since just five to seven AZD1222 recipients were seropositive for SARS-CoV-2 at baseline. The 56-69-year group was small, and its depth increase did not reach significance, likely because of low power.

With respect to this clone: Its antigen is not yet known. Base quality data are lacking; no much larger clone is found one base away.

The material sequenced was peripheral blood, taken on day 0 of AZD1222 vaccination. This chain joins TRBV19 to TRBJ2-7, with TRBD1 identical over 9 junction bases. The sequence was obtained from an adult in good health. The DNA is TGTGCCAGTAGTTCCTTCACCGGGACAGGGTTCCACGAGCAGTACTTC. Translated, it reads CASSSFTGTGFHEQYF.